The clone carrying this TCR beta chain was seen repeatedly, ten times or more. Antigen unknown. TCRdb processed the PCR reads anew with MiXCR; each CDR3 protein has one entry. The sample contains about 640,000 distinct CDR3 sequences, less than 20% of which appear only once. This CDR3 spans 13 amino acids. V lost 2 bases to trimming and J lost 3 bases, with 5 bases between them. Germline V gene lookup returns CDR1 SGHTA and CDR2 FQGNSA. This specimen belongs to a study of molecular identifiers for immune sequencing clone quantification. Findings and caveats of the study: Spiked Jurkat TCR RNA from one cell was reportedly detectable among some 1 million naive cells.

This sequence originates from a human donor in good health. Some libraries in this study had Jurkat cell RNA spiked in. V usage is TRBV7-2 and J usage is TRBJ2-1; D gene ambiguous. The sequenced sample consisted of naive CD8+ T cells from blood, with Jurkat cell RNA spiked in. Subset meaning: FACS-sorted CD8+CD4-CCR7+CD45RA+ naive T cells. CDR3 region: CASSLIDYNEQFF. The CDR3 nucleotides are TGTGCCAGCAGCTTAATCGACTACAATGAGCAGTTCTTC.